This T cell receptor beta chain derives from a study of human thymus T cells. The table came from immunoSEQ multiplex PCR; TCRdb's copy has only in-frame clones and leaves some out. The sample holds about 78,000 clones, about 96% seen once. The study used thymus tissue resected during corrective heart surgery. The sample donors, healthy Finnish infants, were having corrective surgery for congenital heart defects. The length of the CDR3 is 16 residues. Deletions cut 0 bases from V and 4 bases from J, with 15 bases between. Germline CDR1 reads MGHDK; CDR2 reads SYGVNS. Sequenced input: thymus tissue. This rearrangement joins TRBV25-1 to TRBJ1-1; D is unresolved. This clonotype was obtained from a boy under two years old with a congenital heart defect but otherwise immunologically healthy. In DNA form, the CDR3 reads TGTGCCAGCAGTGAATATTGGGCCCCCTGGGGCACTGAAGCTTTCTTT. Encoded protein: CASSEYWAPWGTEAFF.